Listed below are T cell receptor beta chains from one sample, sequenced in a study of T cell responses to AZD1222 COVID-19 vaccine. Sequenced by immunoSEQ multiplex PCR; TCRdb stores in-frame clones only, minus some. This sample carries fewer than 120,000 clones, roughly 90% of them seen once, and the ten largest clones take 2% to 2.5%. Sequenced material: peripheral blood, taken 28 days after the second AZD1222 dose. The receptors come from an adult who received the AZD1222 COVID-19 vaccine. The CDR3 runs from the conserved cysteine through the conserved F or W. The D gene is left open where the match is weak. The size field is filled for only some rows; it gives once, few, many or a size class.

TRBV7-9	TRBD1	.	TRBJ1-4	CASSLAPGTDNEKLFF	TGTGCCAGCAGCTTAGCTCCCGGGACAGATAATGAAAAACTGTTTTTT
TRBV12-3/TRBV12-4	.	few	TRBJ1-4	CASSQQGTEKLFF	TGTGCCAGCAGTCAACAGGGAACTGAAAAACTGTTTTTT
TRBV7-2	.	.	TRBJ2-2	CASSKQKYTGELFF	TGTGCCAGCAGCAAACAAAAGTACACCGGGGAGCTGTTTTTT
TRBV19	.	.	TRBJ1-1	CASSPTGDSLNTEAFF	TGTGCCAGTAGTCCGACAGGCGACAGCCTGAACACTGAAGCTTTCTTT
TRBV18	.	.	TRBJ1-2	CASSLGTPVAGYTF	TGTGCCAGCTCATTGGGGACGCCCGTGGCTGGCTACACCTTC
TRBV7-2	TRBD1	.	TRBJ1-1	CASSSGGTGTEAFF	TGTGCCAGCAGCTCAGGGGGTACAGGGACTGAAGCTTTCTTT
TRBV7-3	TRBD1	.	TRBJ1-1	CASSSGQVLNTEAFF	TGTGCCAGCAGCTCCGGACAGGTCTTGAACACTGAAGCTTTCTTT
TRBV13	.	.	TRBJ1-3	CASSSDGLWGSGNTIYF	TGTGCCAGCAGCTCGGACGGGCTCTGGGGCTCTGGAAACACCATATATTTT
TRBV6-2/TRBV6-3	.	.	TRBJ2-3	CASSGSSTDTQYF	TGTGCCAGCAGCGGATCTAGCACAGATACGCAGTATTTT
TRBV4-3	.	.	TRBJ1-2	CASSQDTGSSGYTF	TGCGCCAGCAGCCAAGATACAGGGTCTAGTGGCTACACCTTC
TRBV9	.	.	TRBJ1-6	CASSVGTATYNSPLHF	TGTGCCAGCAGCGTAGGTACAGCCACCTATAATTCACCCCTCCACTTT
TRBV10-1	.	.	TRBJ2-3	CASSESKADTQYF	TGCGCCAGCAGTGAGTCGAAAGCCGATACGCAGTATTTT
TRBV19	.	once	TRBJ1-5	CASNHQAQGQPQHF	TGTGCCAGTAACCATCAAGCGCAAGGGCAGCCCCAGCATTTT
TRBV6-5	TRBD1	.	TRBJ1-2	CASALYDRAPHGYTF	TGTGCCAGCGCCCTGTACGACAGGGCTCCCCATGGCTACACCTTC
TRBV7-2	.	.	TRBJ2-3	CASSLDRGSTDTQYF	TGTGCCAGCAGCTTAGATCGGGGTAGCACAGATACGCAGTATTTT
TRBV11-3	TRBD1	.	TRBJ2-2	CASSSSGTVNTGELFF	TGTGCCAGCAGCTCCTCCGGGACAGTCAACACCGGGGAGCTGTTTTTT
TRBV4-1	.	.	TRBJ2-7	CASSQPRSILSYEQYF	TGCGCCAGCAGCCAACCACGTTCCATTCTCTCCTACGAGCAGTACTTC
TRBV25-1	TRBD1	.	TRBJ1-2	CASSEPRDSLYGYTF	TGTGCCAGCAGTGAACCAAGGGACAGCCTCTATGGCTACACCTTC
TRBV11-1	TRBD1	.	TRBJ2-5	CASSQGEHQETQYF	TGTGCCAGCAGCCAGGGGGAGCACCAAGAGACCCAGTACTTC
TRBV28	.	.	TRBJ1-1	CASKKGGQLGTEAFF	TGTGCCAGCAAAAAAGGGGGGCAGTTGGGCACTGAAGCTTTCTTT
TRBV5-1	.	.	TRBJ2-2	CASRGAGELFF	TGCGCCAGCAGGGGGGCCGGGGAGCTGTTTTTT
TRBV5-6	.	.	TRBJ2-7	CASSLLPPQGREQYF	TGTGCCAGCAGCTTGTTGCCCCCGCAGGGCAGGGAGCAGTACTTC
TRBV7-3	TRBD1	.	TRBJ1-2	CASSPGQDWGYGYTF	TGTGCCAGCAGCCCTGGACAGGACTGGGGCTATGGCTACACCTTC
TRBV4-2	.	.	TRBJ2-3	CASIAQKPDTQYF	TGTGCCAGCATAGCACAGAAGCCAGATACGCAGTATTTT
TRBV4-2	TRBD1	.	TRBJ2-1	CASSQEGQSHNEQFF	TGTGCCAGCAGCCAAGAGGGACAGTCCCACAATGAGCAGTTCTTC
TRBV10-3	.	.	TRBJ2-1	CAITRVRAASSYNEQFF	TGTGCCATCACCCGAGTCAGGGCGGCAAGCTCCTACAATGAGCAGTTCTTC
TRBV24-1	TRBD1	.	TRBJ2-3	CATQGAGTDTQYF	TGTGCCACCCAGGGGGCGGGCACAGATACGCAGTATTTT
TRBV18	TRBD1	.	TRBJ1-2	CASSPPRTGAGIRGYTF	TGTGCCAGCTCACCACCGAGAACAGGGGCAGGGATACGTGGCTACACCTTC
TRBV7-2	.	.	TRBJ1-2	CASRLDSHYGYTF	TGTGCCAGCAGACTTGACAGTCACTATGGCTACACCTTC
TRBV28	TRBD2	.	TRBJ2-3	CASSSPGLAGDTQYF	TGTGCCAGCAGTTCCCCGGGACTAGCTGGTGATACGCAGTATTTT
TRBV11-3	TRBD2	.	TRBJ2-3	CASSPHSGGGDTQYF	TGTGCCAGCAGCCCCCATAGCGGGGGAGGGGATACGCAGTATTTT
TRBV7-9	.	.	TRBJ2-6	CASSSVQAAGANVLTF	TGTGCCAGCAGCTCAGTACAGGCTGCTGGGGCCAACGTCCTGACTTTC
TRBV5-6	.	.	TRBJ2-7	CASSSTQGLPYEQYF	TGTGCCAGCAGCTCCACACAGGGTTTACCTTACGAGCAGTACTTC
TRBV6-2/TRBV6-3	.	once	TRBJ1-1	CASSYLGVLNTEAFF	TGTGCCAGCAGTTACCTGGGGGTTTTGAACACTGAAGCTTTCTTT
TRBV19	.	few	TRBJ2-3	CASSMGPSTDTQYF	TGTGCCAGTAGTATGGGACCTAGCACAGATACGCAGTATTTT
TRBV6-4	.	.	TRBJ1-6	CASSDSSNSPLHF	TGTGCCAGCAGTGACTCAAGTAATTCACCCCTCCACTTT
TRBV5-5	TRBD1	.	TRBJ2-5	CASSPGTVPQETQYF	TGTGCCAGCAGCCCGGGGACAGTCCCCCAAGAGACCCAGTACTTC